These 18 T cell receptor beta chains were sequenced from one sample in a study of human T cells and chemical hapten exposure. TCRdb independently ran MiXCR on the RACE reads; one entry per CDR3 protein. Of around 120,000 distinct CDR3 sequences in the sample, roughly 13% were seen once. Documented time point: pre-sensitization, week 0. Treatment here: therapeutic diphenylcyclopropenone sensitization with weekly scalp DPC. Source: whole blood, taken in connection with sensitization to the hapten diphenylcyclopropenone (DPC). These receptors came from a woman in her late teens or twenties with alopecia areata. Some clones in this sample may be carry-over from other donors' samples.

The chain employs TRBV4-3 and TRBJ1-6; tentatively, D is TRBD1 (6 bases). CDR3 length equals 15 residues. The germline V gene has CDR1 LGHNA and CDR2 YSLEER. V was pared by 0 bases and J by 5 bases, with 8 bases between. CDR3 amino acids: CASSQESGDNSPLHF. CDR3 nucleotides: TGCGCCAGCAGCCAAGAATCAGGGGATAATTCACCCCTCCACTTT.

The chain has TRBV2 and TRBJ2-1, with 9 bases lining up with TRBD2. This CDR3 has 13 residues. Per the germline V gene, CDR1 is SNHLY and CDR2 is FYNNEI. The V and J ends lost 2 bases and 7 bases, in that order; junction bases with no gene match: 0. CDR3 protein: CASSELAGNEQFF. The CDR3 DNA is TGTGCCAGCAGTGAACTAGCGGGGAATGAGCAGTTCTTC. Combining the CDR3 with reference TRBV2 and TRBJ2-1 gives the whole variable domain EPEVTQTPSHQVTQMGQEVILRCVPISNHLYFYWYRQILGQKVEFLVSFYNNEISEKSEIFDDQFSVERPDGSNFTLKIRSTKLEDSAMYFCASSELAGNEQFFGPGTRLTVL.

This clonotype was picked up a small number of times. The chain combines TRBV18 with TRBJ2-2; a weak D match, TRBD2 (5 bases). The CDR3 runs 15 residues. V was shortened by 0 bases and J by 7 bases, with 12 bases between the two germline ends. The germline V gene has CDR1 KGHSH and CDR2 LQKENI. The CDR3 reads CASSPPSGGGGELFF. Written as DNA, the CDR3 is TGTGCCAGCTCACCACCGTCTGGAGGTGGCGGGGAGCTGTTTTTT.

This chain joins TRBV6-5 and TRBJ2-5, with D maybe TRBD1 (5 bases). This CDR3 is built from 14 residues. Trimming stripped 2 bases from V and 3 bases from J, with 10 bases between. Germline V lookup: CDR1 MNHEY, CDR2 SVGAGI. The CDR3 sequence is CASSYSQGKETQYF. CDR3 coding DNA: TGTGCCAGCAGTTACAGTCAGGGAAAAGAGACCCAGTACTTC.

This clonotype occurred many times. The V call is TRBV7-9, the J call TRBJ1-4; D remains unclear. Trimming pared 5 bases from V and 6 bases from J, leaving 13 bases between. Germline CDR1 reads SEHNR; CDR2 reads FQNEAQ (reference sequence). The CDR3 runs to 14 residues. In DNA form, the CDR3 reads TGTGCCAGCAGCATAGGCGGAGGAGATGAAAAACTGTTTTTT. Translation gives CASSIGGGDEKLFF.

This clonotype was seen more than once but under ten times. The CDR3 DNA follows: TGCGCCAGCAGCCTCCGAGCGGGGTACGAGCAGTACTTC. Translation gives CASSLRAGYEQYF. The V call is TRBV4-3, the J call TRBJ2-7; 7 positions agree with TRBD2. V lost 4 bases to trimming and J lost 4 bases; unmatched junction nucleotides: 4. In germline, CDR1 is LGHNA, CDR2 YSLEER. This CDR3 has 13 amino acids.

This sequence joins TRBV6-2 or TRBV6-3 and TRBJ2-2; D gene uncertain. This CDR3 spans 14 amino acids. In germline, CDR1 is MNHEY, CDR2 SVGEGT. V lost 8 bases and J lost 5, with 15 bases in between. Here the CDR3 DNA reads TGTGCCAGCGCCGCAGGCCCCCCAACCGGGGAGCTGTTTTTT. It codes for CASAAGPPTGELFF.

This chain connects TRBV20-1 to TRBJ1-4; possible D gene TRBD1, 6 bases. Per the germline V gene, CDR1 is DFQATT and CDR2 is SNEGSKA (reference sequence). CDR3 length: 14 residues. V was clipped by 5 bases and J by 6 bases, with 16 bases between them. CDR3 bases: TGCAGTGCTCCGAGGGGGGCGATGTATGAAAAACTGTTTTTT. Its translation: CSAPRGAMYEKLFF.

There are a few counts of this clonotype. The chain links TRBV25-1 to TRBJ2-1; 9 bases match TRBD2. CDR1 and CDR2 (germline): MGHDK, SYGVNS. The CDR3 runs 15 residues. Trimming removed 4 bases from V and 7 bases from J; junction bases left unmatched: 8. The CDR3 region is CASSGKAGGRNEQFF. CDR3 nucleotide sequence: TGTGCCAGCAGTGGCAAGGCGGGGGGGCGGAATGAGCAGTTCTTC.

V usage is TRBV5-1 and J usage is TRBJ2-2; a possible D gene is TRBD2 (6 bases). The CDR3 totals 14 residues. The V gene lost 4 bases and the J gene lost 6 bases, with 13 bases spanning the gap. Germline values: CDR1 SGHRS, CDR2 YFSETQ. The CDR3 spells CASSPTGEAGELFF. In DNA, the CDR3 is TGCGCCAGCAGCCCGACGGGGGAGGCCGGGGAGCTGTTTTTT.

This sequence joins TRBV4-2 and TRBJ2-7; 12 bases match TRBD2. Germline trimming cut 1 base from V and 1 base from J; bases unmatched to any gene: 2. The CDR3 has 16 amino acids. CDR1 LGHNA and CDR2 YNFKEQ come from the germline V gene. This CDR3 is CASSQGLAGESYEQYF. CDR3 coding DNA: TGTGCCAGCAGCCAAGGACTAGCGGGGGAGTCCTACGAGCAGTACTTC.

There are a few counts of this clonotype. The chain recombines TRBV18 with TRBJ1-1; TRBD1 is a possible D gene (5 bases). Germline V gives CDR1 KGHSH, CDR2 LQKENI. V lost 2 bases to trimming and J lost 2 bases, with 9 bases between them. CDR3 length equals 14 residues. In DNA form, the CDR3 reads TGTGCCAGCTCACCATTCACAGGCAACACTGAAGCTTTCTTT. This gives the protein CASSPFTGNTEAFF.

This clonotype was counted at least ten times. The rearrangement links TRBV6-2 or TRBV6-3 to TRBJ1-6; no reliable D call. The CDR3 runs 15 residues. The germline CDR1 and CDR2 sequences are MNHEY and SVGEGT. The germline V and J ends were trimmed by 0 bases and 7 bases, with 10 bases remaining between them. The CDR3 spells CASSYSLRLNSPLHF. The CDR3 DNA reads TGTGCCAGCAGTTACTCGTTAAGGCTGAATTCACCCCTCCACTTT.

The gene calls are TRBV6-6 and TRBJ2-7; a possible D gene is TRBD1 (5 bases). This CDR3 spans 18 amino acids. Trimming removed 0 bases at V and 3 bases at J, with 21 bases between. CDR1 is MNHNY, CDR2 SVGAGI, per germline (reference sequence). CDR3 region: CASSYSKTSRAGNYEQYF. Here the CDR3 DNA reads TGTGCCAGCAGTTACTCGAAAACATCCCGGGCAGGGAACTACGAGCAGTACTTC.

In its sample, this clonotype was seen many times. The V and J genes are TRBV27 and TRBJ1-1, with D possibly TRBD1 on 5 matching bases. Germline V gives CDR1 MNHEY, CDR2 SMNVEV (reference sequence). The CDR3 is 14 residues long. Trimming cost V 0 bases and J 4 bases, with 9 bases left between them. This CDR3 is CASSLSGVSTEAFF. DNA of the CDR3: TGTGCCAGCAGTTTATCGGGGGTGAGCACTGAAGCTTTCTTT.

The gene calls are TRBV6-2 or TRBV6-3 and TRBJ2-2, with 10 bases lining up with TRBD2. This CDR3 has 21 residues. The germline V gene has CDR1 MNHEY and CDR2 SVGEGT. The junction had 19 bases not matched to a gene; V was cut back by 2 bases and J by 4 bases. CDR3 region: CASSYAQPSGGTPPSTGELFF. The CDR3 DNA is TGTGCCAGCAGTTACGCGCAACCTAGCGGGGGCACACCTCCGTCCACCGGGGAGCTGTTTTTT.

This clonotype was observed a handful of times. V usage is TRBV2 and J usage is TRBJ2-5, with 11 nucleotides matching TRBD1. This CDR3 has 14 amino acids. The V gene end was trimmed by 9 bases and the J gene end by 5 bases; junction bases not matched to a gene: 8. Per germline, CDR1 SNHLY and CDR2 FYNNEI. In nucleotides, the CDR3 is TGTGCCAGTACTAGGACAGGGGGCTCGGAGACCCAGTACTTC. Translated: CASTRTGGSETQYF.

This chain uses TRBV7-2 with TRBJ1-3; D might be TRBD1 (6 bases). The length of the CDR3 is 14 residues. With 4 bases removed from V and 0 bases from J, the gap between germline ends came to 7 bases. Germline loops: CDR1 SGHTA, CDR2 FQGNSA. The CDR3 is CASSWTDSGNTIYF. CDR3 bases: TGTGCCAGCAGCTGGACAGACTCTGGAAACACCATATATTTT.